One and the same sample provided the 14 T cell receptor beta chains below, sequenced in a study of T cell responses to AZD1222 COVID-19 vaccine. TCRdb's table, derived via immunoSEQ multiplex PCR, lists solely in-frame clones and lacks some. The sample contains 85,000 to 90,000 clones, roughly 90% of which appear only once. The input for sequencing was peripheral blood, taken on day 0 of AZD1222 vaccination. Receptors were obtained from an adult in good health.

The chain joins TRBV9 to TRBJ2-3, with 12 bases that match TRBD2. The germline CDR1 and CDR2 sequences are SGDLS and YYNGEE. The CDR3 has 17 residues. The junction had 10 bases not matched to a gene; V was cut back by 3 bases and J by 5 bases. Written as DNA, the CDR3 is TGTGCCAGCAGCGGACCCGGGACTAGCGGGTCGAGAGATACGCAGTATTTT. Protein product: CASSGPGTSGSRDTQYF.

V gene TRBV27 combines with J gene TRBJ2-6; D may be TRBD1 (6 bases). The V end lost 0 bases, the J end lost 1 base, and 28 bases lay between the germline ends. The CDR3 loop spans 23 amino acids. Germline values: CDR1 MNHEY, CDR2 SMNVEV (reference sequence). This CDR3 reads CASSLSFAKQGKPWRSGANVLTF. The CDR3 DNA sequence: TGTGCCAGCAGTTTATCATTCGCGAAGCAGGGGAAGCCCTGGAGGTCTGGGGCCAACGTCCTGACTTTC.

This clone has a single count. The gene calls are TRBV4-2 and TRBJ2-5, with 8 bases identical to TRBD2. Germline lookup yields CDR1 LGHNA and CDR2 YNFKEQ. The V gene end was trimmed by 0 bases and the J gene end by 5 bases; junction bases not matched to a gene: 5. This CDR3 comprises 15 residues. DNA for the CDR3: TGTGCCAGCAGCCAAGATGGGACTAGGGGTGAGACCCAGTACTTC. The encoded protein is CASSQDGTRGETQYF.

This clone appeared a single time. This chain uses TRBV7-9 with TRBJ1-4; unclear D gene. V dropped 3 bases and J dropped 8 bases, with 4 bases sitting between them. The CDR3 is 11 amino acids. CDR1 is SEHNR and CDR2 is FQNEAQ in the germline V gene (reference sequence). CDR3 loop: CASSLSEKLFF. CDR3 coding DNA: TGTGCCAGCAGCTTGTCCGAAAAACTGTTTTTT.

This clone has just one count. This chain joins TRBV7-3 and TRBJ2-1; 13 bases are shared with TRBD2. CDR3 length: 18 amino acids. Germline lookup yields CDR1 SGHTA and CDR2 FQGTGA. V shed 4 bases and J 1 base; nucleotides not matched to a gene: 7. CDR3 nucleotide sequence: TGTGCCAGCAGCTCCGGGACTAGCGGGATAGGTTCCTACAATGAGCAGTTCTTC. Protein product: CASSSGTSGIGSYNEQFF.

The V gene is TRBV28, the J gene TRBJ1-1, with D possibly being TRBD1 (5 bases). From germline, CDR1 is MDHEN and CDR2 SYDVKM. CDR3 length: 13 amino acids. Trimming shortened V by 10 bases and J by 1 base, and 13 bases separated the two germline ends. The CDR3 loop is CATIGGGNTEAFF. The CDR3 nucleotides are TGTGCCACCATTGGGGGGGGGAACACTGAAGCTTTCTTT.

The V call is TRBV28, the J call TRBJ1-5; D is possibly TRBD1 (6 bases). V lost 6 bases and J lost 11, with 20 bases in between. The CDR3 is 14 residues long. CDR1 MDHEN and CDR2 SYDVKM come from the germline V gene. CDR3 nucleotides: TGTGCCAGCAGCCTCTTAGGACAGATATGGACCCAGCATTTT. Its translation is CASSLLGQIWTQHF. The variable domain in full, with the rest retrieved from reference TRBV28 and TRBJ1-5, is DVKVTQSSRYLVKRTGEKVFLECVQDMDHENMFWYRQDPGLGLRLIYFSYDVKMKEKGDIPEGYSVSREKKERFSLILESASTNQTSMYLCASSLLGQIWTQHFGDGTRLSIL.

The chain uses TRBV2 and TRBJ2-1; D is unresolved. The germline gives CDR1 SNHLY, CDR2 FYNNEI. CDR3 length: 13 amino acids. The V end was cut by 4 bases, the J end by 4 bases, with 8 bases between. The CDR3 nucleotides are TGTGCCAGCAGTGCCGGATTATACAATGAGCAGTTCTTC. It yields the protein CASSAGLYNEQFF.

The chain couples TRBV18 to TRBJ1-3; 7 nucleotides line up with TRBD1. Germline loops: CDR1 KGHSH, CDR2 LQKENI. There are 16 residues in the CDR3. V shed 4 bases and J 1 base; nucleotides not matched to a gene: 7. The CDR3 here is CASSQLKQGSGNTIYF. CDR3 DNA sequence: TGTGCCAGCTCACAATTAAAACAGGGGTCTGGAAACACCATATATTTT.

This clone appeared many times. The chain has TRBV7-2 and TRBJ1-6; D not resolved. Trimming took 2 bases from V and 9 from J, leaving 14 bases between them. Germline-derived CDR1 and CDR2 are SGHTA and FQGNSA. This CDR3 spans 15 amino acids. This CDR3 is CASSLNAGYGSPLHF. DNA of the CDR3: TGTGCCAGCAGCTTAAATGCGGGGTATGGTTCACCCCTCCACTTT.

There are a few counts of this clone. CDR3 sequence reads: CASRSQGNTIYF. The CDR3 nucleotides read TGTGCCAGCAGGTCCCAGGGAAACACCATATATTTT. The gene calls are TRBV28 and TRBJ1-3; D gene ambiguous. The CDR3 sequence is 12 residues long. CDR1 is MDHEN, CDR2 SYDVKM, per germline. V was pared by 6 bases and J by 4 bases, with 7 bases between.

This sequence joins TRBV7-9 and TRBJ1-4; D possibly corresponds to TRBD1 (6 bases). CDR3 length: 13 amino acids. The germline V gene has CDR1 SEHNR and CDR2 FQNEAQ (reference sequence). The ends were cut back, 7 bases at V and 7 bases at J, with 13 bases in the middle. In nucleotides, the CDR3 is TGTGCCAGCAACAAGGGGGGGGTTGAAAAACTGTTTTTT. This translates into CASNKGGVEKLFF.

The chain combines TRBV7-9 with TRBJ2-3; the match to TRBD2 covers 8 bases. Germline V lookup: CDR1 SEHNR, CDR2 FQNEAQ (reference sequence). CDR3 length: 18 residues. The junction had 17 bases not matched to a gene; V was cut back by 6 bases and J by 3 bases. CDR3 loop: CASSPSGVGLGLTDTQYF. CDR3 nucleotide sequence: TGTGCCAGCAGTCCTTCTGGTGTGGGACTAGGTCTGACAGATACGCAGTATTTT. Full variable domain (remainder filled in from reference TRBV7-9 and TRBJ2-3): DTGVSQNPRHKITKRGQNVTFRCDPISEHNRLYWYRQTLGQGPEFLTYFQNEAQLEKSRLLSDRFSAERPKGSFSTLEIQRTEQGDSAMYLCASSPSGVGLGLTDTQYFGPGTRLTVL.

This clone has only one observation. The J gene is TRBJ2-5, the V gene TRBV19; the D call may be TRBD1 or TRBD2 (5 bases each). The CDR3 runs to 12 residues. The V and J ends lost 3 bases and 4 bases respectively, with 6 bases between them. CDR1 and CDR2 (germline): LNHDA, SQIVND (reference sequence). The CDR3 region has the DNA TGTGCCAGTAGTATGGGACGAGAGACCCAGTACTTC. It is translated as CASSMGRETQYF. The entire variable domain, with the rest obtained from reference TRBV19 and TRBJ2-5, is as follows: DGGITQSPKYLFRKEGQNVTLSCEQNLNHDAMYWYRQDPGQGLRLIYYSQIVNDFQKGDIAEGYSVSREKKESFPLTVTSAQKNPTAFYLCASSMGRETQYFGPGTRLLVL.